These 32 T cell receptor beta chains came from one sample sequenced in a study of somatic mutations in cytotoxic T cells in rheumatoid arthritis. TCRdb's table, derived via immunoSEQ multiplex PCR, lists solely in-frame clones and lacks some. The sample holds 12,000 or so clones; over 65% are singletons and the top ten take about 40%. Sequenced: CD8+ T cells sorted from blood. These receptors came from a man aged 60 to 75 in good health.

V gene TRBV28 combines with J gene TRBJ2-1; 9 positions agree with TRBD1. The CDR3 runs 15 residues. CDR1 is MDHEN and CDR2 is SYDVKM in the germline V gene. Trimming at V came to 6 bases and at J to 5 bases, leaving 8 bases not matched to a gene. The CDR3 here is CASSNDRGIDNEQFF. The CDR3 nucleotides read TGTGCCAGCAGCAATGACAGGGGGATTGACAATGAGCAGTTCTTC.

The chain combines TRBV10-3 with TRBJ2-1, with D hard to call. V dropped 7 bases and J dropped 8 bases, with 15 bases sitting between them. CDR1 and CDR2 from the germline V gene are ENHRY and SYGVKD. This CDR3 has 13 residues. CDR3 in DNA: TGTGCCATCACCGATAATGGCCTCGATGAGCAGTTCTTC. Its translation is CAITDNGLDEQFF.

The chain is built from TRBV29-1 and TRBJ2-3, with 10 bases aligning to TRBD2. Per the germline V gene, CDR1 is SQVTM and CDR2 is ANQGSEA. The CDR3 loop spans 15 amino acids. Unmatched junction bases numbered 7, after V lost 2 bases and J lost 5 bases. The CDR3 reads CSVEPSGRAGDTQYF. In nucleotides, the CDR3 is TGCAGCGTTGAACCCAGCGGGAGGGCCGGAGATACGCAGTATTTT.

This CDR3 reads CASSDTTTGELFF. The CDR3 DNA sequence: TGTGCCAGCAGTGACACCACTACCGGGGAGCTGTTTTTT. The chain links TRBV6-4 to TRBJ2-2; D gene unclear. The V end lost 2 bases, the J end lost 5 bases, and 6 bases lay between the germline ends. The CDR3 covers 13 residues. The germline V gene has CDR1 MRHNA and CDR2 SNTAGT.

This clone was seen more than once but under ten times. The genes are TRBV7-9 and TRBJ2-7; no firm D call. The germline V gene has CDR1 SEHNR and CDR2 FQNEAQ (reference sequence). Trimming cost V 2 bases and J 5 bases, with 7 bases left between them. CDR3 size: 12 residues. CDR3 nucleotide sequence: TGTGCCAGCAGCTTATCGATCAACGAGCAGTACTTC. As protein: CASSLSINEQYF.

The V call is TRBV7-6, the J call TRBJ2-3; 9 bases align to TRBD2. The germline V gene has CDR1 SGHVS and CDR2 FNYEAQ. Trimming took 5 bases from V and 4 from J; bases not matched to a gene: 7. The CDR3 covers 15 residues. The CDR3 coding sequence is TGTGCCAGCAGCCGAAGCAGCGGGAGGTCAGATACGCAGTATTTT. Its translation is CASSRSSGRSDTQYF.

This chain joins TRBV28 and TRBJ2-5; 9 positions agree with TRBD1. The CDR3 is 14 amino acids. The germline V gene encodes CDR1 MDHEN and CDR2 SYDVKM. The V segment lost 2 bases and the J segment 7 bases; nucleotides outside the gene matches: 5. CDR3 nucleotides: TGTGCCAGCAGTTTAGGGACAGGGTTAAGGACCCAGTACTTC. This codes for CASSLGTGLRTQYF. Filled out from reference TRBV28 and TRBJ2-5, the complete variable domain reads DVKVTQSSRYLVKRTGEKVFLECVQDMDHENMFWYRQDPGLGLRLIYFSYDVKMKEKGDIPEGYSVSREKKERFSLILESASTNQTSMYLCASSLGTGLRTQYFGPGTRLLVL.

This rearrangement joins TRBV4-1 to TRBJ2-7; TRBD1 might be the D (6 bases). The CDR3 loop spans 14 amino acids. V shed 4 bases and J shed 4 bases, with 14 bases lying between them. Looked up from germline, CDR1 is MGHRA and CDR2 is YSYEKL. Here the CDR3 reads CASSPFSGEYEQYF. The CDR3 DNA reads as TGCGCCAGCAGCCCCTTCTCAGGGGAGTACGAGCAGTACTTC.

The chain couples TRBV6-5 to TRBJ2-7; TRBD2 matches 8 bases. The CDR3 consists of 14 residues. V shed 0 bases, J shed 7 bases, and the junction held 5 bases outside the gene matches. CDR1 is MNHEY and CDR2 is SVGAGI in the germline V gene. The CDR3 bases are TGTGCCAGCAGTTACTCGAGCGGGAGCTGGGAGCAGTACTTC. Translating it yields CASSYSSGSWEQYF.

This chain uses TRBV6-5 with TRBJ2-3; 8 bases align to TRBD1. Looked up from germline, CDR1 is MNHEY and CDR2 is SVGAGI. The CDR3 consists of 15 residues. The V and J ends lost 6 bases and 2 bases, in that order; junction bases with no gene match: 7. The CDR3 loop reads CASSPTGASTDTQYF. The CDR3 DNA reads TGTGCCAGCAGCCCGACAGGGGCCTCCACAGATACGCAGTATTTT.

The gene calls are TRBV28 and TRBJ1-3; D perhaps matches TRBD1 (6 bases). V lost 1 base, J lost 4 bases, and 11 bases lay in between. The length of the CDR3 is 15 residues. Per the germline V gene, CDR1 is MDHEN and CDR2 is SYDVKM. The CDR3 DNA reads TGTGCCAGCAGTTTATTGGGGACAACCGGAAACACCATATATTTT. It is translated as CASSLLGTTGNTIYF. Full variable domain (rest looked up from reference TRBV28 and TRBJ1-3): DVKVTQSSRYLVKRTGEKVFLECVQDMDHENMFWYRQDPGLGLRLIYFSYDVKMKEKGDIPEGYSVSREKKERFSLILESASTNQTSMYLCASSLLGTTGNTIYFGEGSWLTVV.

The chain carries TRBV13 and TRBJ2-2; 9 nucleotides match TRBD2. Trimming cost V 6 bases and J 2 bases; bases outside gene matches: 1. The CDR3 has 14 residues. The V gene's germline CDR1 is PRHDT and CDR2 FYEKMQ (reference sequence). DNA of the CDR3: TGTGCCAGCAGGCGGGAGGGAAACACCGGGGAGCTGTTTTTT. Its translation is CASRREGNTGELFF.

The gene calls are TRBV28 and TRBJ1-1, with TRBD1 as a possible D gene (5 bases). Germline CDR1 and CDR2: MDHEN and SYDVKM. V was cut by 3 bases and J by 3 bases, with 11 bases left in between. The CDR3 contains 14 residues. CDR3 in amino acids: CASSFYGGDTEAFF. CDR3 in DNA: TGTGCCAGCAGTTTCTATGGGGGGGACACTGAAGCTTTCTTT. The full variable domain, with the rest looked up from reference TRBV28 and TRBJ1-1, is DVKVTQSSRYLVKRTGEKVFLECVQDMDHENMFWYRQDPGLGLRLIYFSYDVKMKEKGDIPEGYSVSREKKERFSLILESASTNQTSMYLCASSFYGGDTEAFFGQGTRLTVV.

This chain joins TRBV27 and TRBJ1-5; TRBD1 is a possible D gene (6 bases). Trimming shortened V by 1 base and J by 5 bases, and 9 bases separated the two germline ends. In germline, CDR1 is MNHEY, CDR2 SMNVEV (reference sequence). The CDR3 sequence is 14 residues long. The CDR3 loop is CASSLFAGDQPQHF. The CDR3, as DNA: TGTGCCAGCAGTTTATTCGCAGGGGATCAGCCCCAGCATTTT.

The chain links TRBV6-6 to TRBJ1-1, with 7 bases lining up with TRBD1. V lost 1 base, J lost 6 bases, and 8 bases stayed unmatched. This CDR3 contains 15 residues. Germline assignment: CDR1 MNHNY and CDR2 SVGAGI (reference sequence). The CDR3 DNA is TGTGCCAGCAGTTACTTAGGGGGCGAAACCCCTGAAGCTTTCTTT. Its protein is CASSYLGGETPEAFF.

The chain couples TRBV5-1 to TRBJ2-1; D is perhaps TRBD1 (6 bases). Trimming took off 3 bases at V and 8 bases at J, with 12 bases between the two ends. Per germline, CDR1 SGHRS and CDR2 YFSETQ. This CDR3 comprises 13 residues. CDR3 DNA: TGCGCCAGCAGCTCGGGCAGGGGCGATGAGCAGTTCTTC. Encoded protein: CASSSGRGDEQFF.

This clone was detected only a few times. This chain connects TRBV30 to TRBJ2-7, with D possibly matching TRBD2 (7 bases). CDR1 is GTSNPN, CDR2 SVGIG, per germline (reference sequence). Trimming pared 0 bases from V and 4 bases from J, leaving 10 bases between. CDR3 length equals 13 residues. In DNA, the CDR3 is TGTGCCTGGAGTGTAGGGGGGGCGTACGAGCAGTACTTC. It is translated as CAWSVGGAYEQYF.

This sequence joins TRBV9 and TRBJ2-3; D remains unclear. The germline V and J ends were trimmed by 5 bases and 5 bases, with 6 bases remaining between them. The V gene's germline CDR1 is SGDLS and CDR2 YYNGEE. The CDR3 is 11 amino acids. The CDR3 here is CASSSIDTQYF. CDR3 DNA sequence: TGTGCCAGCAGTAGTATAGATACGCAGTATTTT.

CDR3 nucleotide sequence: TGCGCCAGCAGCCAAGACAGCTACCTCTCCTACGAGCAGTACTTC. Its protein product is CASSQDSYLSYEQYF. J is TRBJ2-7 and V is TRBV4-1; D is unclear. The CDR3 sequence is 15 residues long. The V end was cut by 0 bases, the J end by 0 bases, with 9 bases between. In germline, CDR1 is MGHRA, CDR2 YSYEKL.

The rearrangement joins TRBV28 to TRBJ2-3, with TRBD2 matching over 8 bases. CDR3 length equals 16 residues. Germline lookup yields CDR1 MDHEN and CDR2 SYDVKM. With V trimmed by 1 base and J by 4 bases, 7 bases remained unmatched. CDR3 DNA sequence: TGTGCCAGCAGTTTATCCCGGGGGGGTTTAGCAGATACGCAGTATTTT. Translated: CASSLSRGGLADTQYF.

This clone was counted a few times. This chain links TRBV11-3 with TRBJ2-4, with a tentative D call TRBD2 (6 bases). The CDR3 runs to 17 residues. V was shortened by 1 base and J by 4 bases, with 17 bases between the two germline ends. CDR1 is SGHNT and CDR2 is YENEEA in the germline V gene. The CDR3: CASSLGHSSGPKNIQYF. The CDR3 DNA sequence: TGTGCCAGCAGCTTAGGGCATTCCAGCGGGCCAAAAAACATTCAGTACTTC.

CDR3 in DNA: TGTGCCAGCAGCTTACTGGCGGGCAACACCTACAATGAGCAGTTCTTC. Amino acid sequence: CASSLLAGNTYNEQFF. The chain carries TRBV7-6 and TRBJ2-1, with D tentatively TRBD2 (5 bases). CDR1 and CDR2 (germline): SGHVS, FNYEAQ. V lost 2 bases to trimming and J lost 2 bases, with 13 bases between them. This CDR3 is 16 amino acids long.

This clone was picked up a small number of times. The J gene is TRBJ2-1, the V gene TRBV18, with 7 positions matching TRBD2. CDR1 is KGHSH, CDR2 LQKENI, per germline. The J segment lost 7 bases and the V segment lost 0 bases, leaving 6 bases of the junction unmatched. This CDR3 contains 15 residues. The CDR3 here is CASSPPGTTANEQFF. The CDR3 DNA is TGTGCCAGCTCACCACCCGGGACTACCGCAAATGAGCAGTTCTTC.

The J gene is TRBJ2-3, the V gene TRBV29-1; 12 nucleotides align to TRBD2. Germline trimming cut 1 base from V and 2 bases from J; bases unmatched to any gene: 4. The V gene's germline CDR1 is SQVTM and CDR2 ANQGSEA. The CDR3 runs to 16 residues. This chain's CDR3 is CSVEGTSGAHTDTQYF. CDR3 in DNA: TGCAGCGTTGAAGGGACTAGCGGGGCCCACACAGATACGCAGTATTTT.

CDR3 DNA: TGTGCCAGCAGTTTCCCAGCACCTCAGGTATCAAGGACGCAGTATTTT. Translating it yields CASSFPAPQVSRTQYF. J is TRBJ2-3 and V is TRBV28; D gene unclear. The V end lost 3 bases, the J end lost 9 bases, and 22 bases lay between the germline ends. The CDR3 length is 16 residues. CDR1 is MDHEN and CDR2 is SYDVKM in the germline V gene.

The CDR3 protein is CASSSDSSEQYF. As DNA, the CDR3 is TGTGCCAGCAGCTCGGACAGTTCCGAGCAGTACTTC. The chain uses TRBV7-9 and TRBJ2-7, with D possibly TRBD1 on 6 matching bases. The germline CDR1 and CDR2 sequences are SEHNR and FQNEAQ (reference sequence). This CDR3 has 12 amino acids. With 4 bases removed from V and 6 bases from J, the gap between germline ends came to 10 bases. Drawing the rest from reference TRBV7-9 and TRBJ2-7, the complete variable domain is DTGVSQNPRHKITKRGQNVTFRCDPISEHNRLYWYRQTLGQGPEFLTYFQNEAQLEKSRLLSDRFSAERPKGSFSTLEIQRTEQGDSAMYLCASSSDSSEQYFGPGTRLTVT.

The sample holds a few counts of this clone. The genes are TRBV4-1 and TRBJ1-2; D may be TRBD1 (6 bases). Germline-derived CDR1 and CDR2 are MGHRA and YSYEKL. CDR3 length: 15 amino acids. V lost 0 bases and J 13 bases, leaving 21 bases between the germline ends. Here the CDR3 reads CASSQDRGGLRHLTF. CDR3 in DNA: TGCGCCAGCAGCCAAGATAGGGGGGGCCTTAGGCACCTCACCTTC.

This chain joins TRBV11-2 and TRBJ2-5, with 7 bases lining up with TRBD1. Germline V CDR1 and CDR2: SGHAT, FQNNGV. J lost 5 bases, V lost 2 bases, and 8 bases had no gene match. This CDR3 has 15 amino acids. The CDR3 DNA reads as TGTGCCAGCAGCTTACTTGAGGGGGCAGGGGAGACCCAGTACTTC. Amino acids: CASSLLEGAGETQYF.

The J gene is TRBJ1-1, the V gene TRBV6-4; possible D gene TRBD1, 6 bases. CDR3 length: 14 amino acids. Trimming pared 0 bases from V and 9 bases from J, leaving 14 bases between. Germline V gene data show CDR1 as MRHNA and CDR2 as SNTAGT. CDR3 residues: CASSDSGGNSKAFF. The CDR3 bases are TGTGCCAGCAGTGACTCAGGGGGGAACAGTAAAGCTTTCTTT.

The rearrangement links TRBV7-9 to TRBJ2-2, with 14 bases aligning to TRBD2. The CDR3 is 18 amino acids. The ends lost 5 bases at V and 2 bases at J; junction bases unmatched: 7. Germline CDR1 and CDR2: SEHNR and FQNEAQ (reference sequence). In DNA form, the CDR3 reads TGTGCCAGCAGCGCTACCGGGACTAGCGGGAGAAACACCGGGGAGCTGTTTTTT. It is translated as CASSATGTSGRNTGELFF. Full variable domain (outside the CDR3, taken from reference TRBV7-9 and TRBJ2-2): DTGVSQNPRHKITKRGQNVTFRCDPISEHNRLYWYRQTLGQGPEFLTYFQNEAQLEKSRLLSDRFSAERPKGSFSTLEIQRTEQGDSAMYLCASSATGTSGRNTGELFFGEGSRLTVL.

About this clone: An end of the junction does not agree with germline; a read error may underlie this. The V call is TRBV28, the J call TRBJ2-1; D gene ambiguous. The CDR3 is made up of 10 amino acids. Germline loops: CDR1 MDHEN, CDR2 SYDVKM. This chain's CDR3 is CASSFGPQIF. CDR3 DNA sequence: TGTGCCAGCAGTTTCGGCCCGCAGATCTTC.

The genes are TRBV7-8 and TRBJ2-1; TRBD2 matches 7 bases. Germline CDR1 and CDR2: SGHVS and FQNEAQ. Trimming cost V 3 bases and J 6 bases; bases outside gene matches: 5. CDR3 size: 14 residues. The DNA of the CDR3 is TGTGCCAGCAGCTTCCCGGGACTAACCAATGAGCAGTTCTTC. Its protein is CASSFPGLTNEQFF. The whole variable domain, remainder taken from reference TRBV7-8 and TRBJ2-1, is GAGVSQSPRYKVAKRGQDVALRCDPISGHVSLFWYQQALGQGPEFLTYFQNEAQLDKSGLPSDRFFAERPEGSVSTLKIQRTQQEDSAVYLCASSFPGLTNEQFFGPGTRLTVL.